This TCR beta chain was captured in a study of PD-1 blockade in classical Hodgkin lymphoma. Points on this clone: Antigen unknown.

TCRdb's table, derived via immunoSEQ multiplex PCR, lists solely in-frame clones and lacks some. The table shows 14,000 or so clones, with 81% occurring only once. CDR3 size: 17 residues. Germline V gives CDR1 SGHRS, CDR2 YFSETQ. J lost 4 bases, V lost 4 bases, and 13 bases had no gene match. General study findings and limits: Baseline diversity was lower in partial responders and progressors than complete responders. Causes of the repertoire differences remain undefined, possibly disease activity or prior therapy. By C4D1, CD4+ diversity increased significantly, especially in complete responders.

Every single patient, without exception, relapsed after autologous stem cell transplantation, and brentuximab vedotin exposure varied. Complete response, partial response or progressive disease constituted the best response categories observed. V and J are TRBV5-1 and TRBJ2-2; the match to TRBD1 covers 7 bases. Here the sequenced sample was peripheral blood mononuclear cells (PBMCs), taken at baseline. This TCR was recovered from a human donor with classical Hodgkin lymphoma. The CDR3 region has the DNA TGCGCCAGCAGCATCCCTGGGGCAGGGGGTATCACCGGGGAGCTGTTTTTT. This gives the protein CASSIPGAGGITGELFF.